Listed here are 14 T cell receptor beta chains from one sample, sequenced in a study of blood T cell repertoires in COVID-19. The protocol was immunoSEQ multiplex PCR, while the TCRdb copy is restricted to in-frame clones and leaves out a portion. The table includes under 250,000 clones, just over 85% detected once. Sequenced input: PBMCs or T cells enriched from blood (not recorded which). These receptors all stem from a man between 35 and 55 years old who had recovered from COVID-19.

The rearrangement links TRBV27 to TRBJ1-1; 7 bases are shared with TRBD1. Germline V gives CDR1 MNHEY, CDR2 SMNVEV (reference sequence). The CDR3 consists of 17 residues. With 5 bases clipped from V and 2 bases from J, the junction kept 14 bases outside the gene matches. This CDR3 is CASSPLATGRYNTEAFF. The CDR3 DNA reads as TGTGCCAGCAGTCCCCTCGCGACAGGGCGATATAACACTGAAGCTTTCTTT.

This clone was recorded once. One base away lies a much larger clone, so this may be a sequencing read error. The J gene is TRBJ1-1, the V gene TRBV28; perhaps TRBD1 as D (5 bases). The CDR3 length is 13 residues. Germline V lookup: CDR1 MDHEN, CDR2 SYDVKM. Trimming removed 4 bases at V and 5 bases at J, with 11 bases between. This chain's CDR3 is CASSSPGGTEAFF. Written as DNA, the CDR3 is TGTGCCAGCAGTTCCCCGGGGGGGACTGAAGCTTTCTTT.

The chain is built from TRBV5-1 and TRBJ1-2, with D possibly being TRBD1 (5 bases). The germline V gene has CDR1 SGHRS and CDR2 YFSETQ. With 0 bases removed from V and 2 bases from J, the gap between germline ends came to 8 bases. This CDR3 comprises 14 residues. CDR3 in amino acids: CASSLAGDNYGYTF. Written as DNA, the CDR3 is TGCGCCAGCAGCTTGGCGGGGGACAACTATGGCTACACCTTC.

This clone was counted once. V usage is TRBV21-1 and J usage is TRBJ2-2; TRBD2 reflects the table's D call only, with no check against the DNA. TRBV21-1 is marked as a pseudogene. This CDR3 is 20 amino acids long. CDR3 in DNA: TGTGCCAGCCGCGGGACGAGGGAAGTGTTTGGTCGAGCGAACACCGGGGAGCTGTTTTTT. Translated, it gives CASRGTREVFGRANTGELFF.

The V and J genes are TRBV10-3 and TRBJ1-1; 9 nucleotides match TRBD1. V trimming: 6 bases; J trimming: 4 bases; junction bases outside the gene matches: 6. The CDR3 totals 14 residues. CDR1 and CDR2 from the germline V gene are ENHRY and SYGVKD. The CDR3 sequence is CAISGQGTPTEAFF. CDR3 sequence (DNA): TGTGCCATCAGCGGACAGGGGACTCCCACTGAAGCTTTCTTT.

This clone was counted between two and nine times. V and J are TRBV4-2 and TRBJ2-3, with a possible D match to TRBD2 (5 bases). The ends were cut back, 4 bases at V and 2 bases at J, with 13 bases in the middle. The germline V gene has CDR1 LGHNA and CDR2 YNFKEQ. This CDR3 region has 15 residues. CDR3 bases: TGTGCCAGCAGCCCTCCGCGAGGGATCACAGATACGCAGTATTTT. It specifies CASSPPRGITDTQYF.

This chain uses TRBV7-9 with TRBJ2-3; 11 bases are a match to TRBD2. The V gene end was trimmed by 2 bases and the J gene end by 2 bases; junction bases not matched to a gene: 6. CDR1 is SEHNR, CDR2 FQNEAQ, per germline (reference sequence). The CDR3 extends over 17 amino acids. The CDR3 spells CASSLPLLAGDTDTQYF. DNA for the CDR3: TGTGCCAGCAGCTTACCTCTACTAGCGGGAGACACAGATACGCAGTATTTT.

This clone was detected a few times. The rearrangement uses TRBV21-1 and TRBJ2-5; the table gives TRBD2 as D, unverified against the DNA. TRBV21-1 is an annotated pseudogene. The CDR3 covers 19 residues. In DNA, the CDR3 is TGTGCCAGCAGCAAATGGATAAAATTATTCTGGAGCAGCCGGGAGACCCAGTACTTC. This sequence encodes CASSKWIKLFWSSRETQYF.

The chain has TRBV28 and TRBJ2-1; D unclear. Germline V gene data show CDR1 as MDHEN and CDR2 as SYDVKM. Deletions cut 8 bases from V and 6 bases from J, with 14 bases between. This CDR3 has 13 residues. CDR3 sequence (DNA): TGTGCCAGCTGGCCTGGCGGCGTCAATGAGCAGTTCTTC. This sequence encodes CASWPGGVNEQFF.

The chain recombines TRBV18 with TRBJ1-4, with a possible D match to TRBD1 (6 bases). Germline lookup yields CDR1 KGHSH and CDR2 LQKENI. Trimming cost V 6 bases and J 2 bases, with 10 bases left between them. The CDR3 has 14 amino acids. This CDR3 is CASSLGQTNEKLFF. DNA for the CDR3: TGTGCCAGCTCCCTCGGACAGACTAATGAAAAACTGTTTTTT. The entire variable domain, with the rest obtained from reference TRBV18 and TRBJ1-4, is as follows: NAGVMQNPRHLVRRRGQEARLRCSPMKGHSHVYWYRQLPEEGLKFMVYLQKENIIDESGMPKERFSAEFPKEGPSILRIQQVVRGDSAAYFCASSLGQTNEKLFFGSGTQLSVL.

This clone occurred a few times. The sample carries other DNA sequences with the same CDR3. The V call is TRBV19, the J call TRBJ1-1; 9 positions match TRBD1. Germline CDR1 reads LNHDA; CDR2 reads SQIVND (reference sequence). The length of the CDR3 is 15 residues. The V gene end was trimmed by 5 bases and the J gene end by 2 bases; junction bases not matched to a gene: 6. This CDR3 is CASSFGTGLNTEAFF. CDR3 nucleotides: TGTGCCAGTAGTTTTGGGACAGGGTTAAACACTGAAGCTTTCTTT. Filled out from reference TRBV19 and TRBJ1-1, the complete variable domain reads DGGITQSPKYLFRKEGQNVTLSCEQNLNHDAMYWYRQDPGQGLRLIYYSQIVNDFQKGDIAEGYSVSREKKESFPLTVTSAQKNPTAFYLCASSFGTGLNTEAFFGQGTRLTVV.

This clone was detected only a few times. The V gene is TRBV19, the J gene TRBJ1-5, with 7 bases identical to TRBD1. The CDR3 loop spans 15 amino acids. V shed 6 bases and J 5 bases; nucleotides not matched to a gene: 10. Germline V gene sequence: CDR1 LNHDA, CDR2 SQIVND (reference sequence). The CDR3 protein is CASSRQGRSDQPQHF. The CDR3 bases are TGTGCCAGTAGCCGACAGGGTAGATCGGATCAGCCCCAGCATTTT.

V gene TRBV7-2 combines with J gene TRBJ2-7; unclear D gene. This CDR3 is built from 13 residues. Germline V CDR1 and CDR2: SGHTA, FQGNSA. Trimming pared 1 base from V and 3 bases from J, leaving 7 bases between. The CDR3 protein is CASSLDGLYEQYF. In DNA form, the CDR3 reads TGTGCCAGCAGCTTAGACGGTCTCTACGAGCAGTACTTC.

This chain uses TRBV9 with TRBJ1-2, with TRBD1 as a possible D gene (5 bases). The CDR3 runs 16 residues. Germline V lookup: CDR1 SGDLS, CDR2 YYNGEE. Trimming cost V 3 bases and J 0 bases, with 15 bases left between them. The CDR3 DNA is TGTGCCAGCAGCGAGGGGACTCGGGGAGCTAACTATGGCTACACCTTC. Residues: CASSEGTRGANYGYTF.